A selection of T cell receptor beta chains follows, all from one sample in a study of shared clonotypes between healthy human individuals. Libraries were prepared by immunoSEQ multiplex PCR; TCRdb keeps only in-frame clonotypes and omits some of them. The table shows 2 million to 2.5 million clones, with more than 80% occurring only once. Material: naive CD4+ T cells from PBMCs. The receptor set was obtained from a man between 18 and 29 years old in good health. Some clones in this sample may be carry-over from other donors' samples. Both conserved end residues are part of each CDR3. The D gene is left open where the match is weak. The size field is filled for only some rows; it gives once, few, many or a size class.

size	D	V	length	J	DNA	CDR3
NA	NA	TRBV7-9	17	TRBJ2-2	TGTGCCAGCAGCCACGTATACAGAAGACAGAACACCGGGGAGCTGTTTTTT	CASSHVYRRQNTGELFF
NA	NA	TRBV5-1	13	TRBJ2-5	TGCGCCAGCGGCCATCAGGGTGGAGAGACCCAGTACTTC	CASGHQGGETQYF
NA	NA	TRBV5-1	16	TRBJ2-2	TGCGCCAGCAGCACACCAGAGGCGGCGGGTACCGGGGAGCTGTTTTTT	CASSTPEAAGTGELFF
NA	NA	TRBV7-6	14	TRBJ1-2	TGTGCCAGCAGCCCCGGGCCGTCGGGCTATGGCTACACCTTC	CASSPGPSGYGYTF
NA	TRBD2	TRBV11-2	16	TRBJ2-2	TGTGCCAGCAGCCGGGTCGGGAGGGTAAACACCGGGGAGCTGTTTTTT	CASSRVGRVNTGELFF
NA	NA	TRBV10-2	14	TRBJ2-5	TGCGCCAGCAGAAGACAGCAGTCAAGAGAGACCCAGTACTTC	CASRRQQSRETQYF
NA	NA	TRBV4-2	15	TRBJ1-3	TGTGCCAGCAGCCAGTCCAACCAGGGTCTGAGCACCATATATTTT	CASSQSNQGLSTIYF
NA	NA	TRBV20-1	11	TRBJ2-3	TGCAGTGCTCAAGGCGCGGTTACGCAGTATTTT	CSAQGAVTQYF
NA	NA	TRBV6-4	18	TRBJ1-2	TGTGCCAGCAGTGAAATAATGTTCAGGTATCAGGGCGCCGAGGGCTACACCTTC	CASSEIMFRYQGAEGYTF
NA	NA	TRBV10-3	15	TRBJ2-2	TGTGCCATCAGTGAGTCGGCGTGGAACACCGGGGAGCTGTTTTTT	CAISESAWNTGELFF
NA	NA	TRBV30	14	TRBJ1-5	TGTGCCTGGAGTGTAGCAGGGGCCGGACAGCCCCAGCATTTT	CAWSVAGAGQPQHF
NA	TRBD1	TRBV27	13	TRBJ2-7	TGTGCCAGCAGTCCAAGGGGGCTATACGAGCAGTACTTC	CASSPRGLYEQYF
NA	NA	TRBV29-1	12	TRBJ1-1	TGCAGCGTTGATAAGGGGAACACTGAAGCTTTCTTT	CSVDKGNTEAFF
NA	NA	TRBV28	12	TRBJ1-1	TGTGCCAGCAGTTTCCCGGACTATGAAGCTTTCTTT	CASSFPDYEAFF
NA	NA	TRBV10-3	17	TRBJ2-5	TGTGCCATCAGTGAGTCGGGGGGCCGCCCGCCGGTGGGGACCCAGTACTTC	CAISESGGRPPVGTQYF
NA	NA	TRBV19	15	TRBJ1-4	TGTGCCAGTAGCCGCAGCGACTTAGCTAATGAAAAACTGTTTTTT	CASSRSDLANEKLFF
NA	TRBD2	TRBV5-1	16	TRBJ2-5	TGCGCCAGCAGCTTGGCCGGTAGCGGGAGTTCGGAGACCCAGTACTTC	CASSLAGSGSSETQYF
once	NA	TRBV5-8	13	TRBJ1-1	TGTGCCAGCAGACAGAGCATGAACACTGAAGCTTTCTTT	CASRQSMNTEAFF
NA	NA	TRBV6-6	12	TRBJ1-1	TGTGCCAGCAGTTCCGGCAGGGCTGAAGCTTTCTTT	CASSSGRAEAFF
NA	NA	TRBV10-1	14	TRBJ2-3	TGCGCCAGCAGTGAGCCCGGGCTCGGGGATACGCAGTATTTT	CASSEPGLGDTQYF
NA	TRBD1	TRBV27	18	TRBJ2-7	TGTGCCAGCAGTTTATCGGGACAGGGTGGCTTTCCATCCTACGAGCAGTACTTC	CASSLSGQGGFPSYEQYF
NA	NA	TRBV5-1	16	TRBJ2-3	TGCGCCAGCAGCTCGGTCGGGACAAATCGCACAGATACGCAGTATTTT	CASSSVGTNRTDTQYF
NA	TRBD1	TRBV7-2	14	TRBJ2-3	TGTGCCAGCAGCTCGACAGGGTTCACAGATACGCAGTATTTT	CASSSTGFTDTQYF
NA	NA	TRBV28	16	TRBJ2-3	TGTGCCAGCAGTTTATCCCACAGCCCGGGCACAGATACGCAGTATTTT	CASSLSHSPGTDTQYF
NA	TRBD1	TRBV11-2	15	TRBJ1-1	TGTGCCAGCAGCCCCGCAAGGCAGGGGGCGGCTGAAGCTTTCTTT	CASSPARQGAAEAFF
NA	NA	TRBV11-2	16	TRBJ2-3	TGTGCCAGCAGCTTAGGAATAGGCGGTCTGACAGATACGCAGTATTTT	CASSLGIGGLTDTQYF
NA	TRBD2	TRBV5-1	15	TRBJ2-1	TGCGCCAGCAGCTTGGAGCTAGCGGGGTACAATGAGCAGTTCTTC	CASSLELAGYNEQFF
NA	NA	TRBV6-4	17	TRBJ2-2	TGTGCCAGCAGTGACTATTGGACAGCAGCTAACACCGGGGAGCTGTTTTTT	CASSDYWTAANTGELFF
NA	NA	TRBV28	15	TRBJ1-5	TGTGCCAGCACCCCGTCGAGGGGTCTCAATCAGCCCCAGCATTTT	CASTPSRGLNQPQHF
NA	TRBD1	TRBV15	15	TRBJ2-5	TGTGCCACCAGCAGGACGACAGGGACCCAAGAGACCCAGTACTTC	CATSRTTGTQETQYF
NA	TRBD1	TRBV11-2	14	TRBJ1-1	TGTGCCAGCAGCTTAGGACAGGGATACAGTGAAGCTTTCTTT	CASSLGQGYSEAFF
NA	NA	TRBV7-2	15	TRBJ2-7	TGTGCCAGCAGATCCGAGAGGGGGTATTCCTACGAGCAGTACTTC	CASRSERGYSYEQYF
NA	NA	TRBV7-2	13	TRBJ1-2	TGTGCCAGCAGCTTAGCGGGGGGTTCGAGCTACACCTTC	CASSLAGGSSYTF
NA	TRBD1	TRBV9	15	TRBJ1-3	TGTGCCAGCAGCGTGGGGGGACAGGGTGCAAACACCATATATTTT	CASSVGGQGANTIYF
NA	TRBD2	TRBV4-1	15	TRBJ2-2	TGCGCCAGCAGCCAAACGGGACTAGCCCCCGGGGAGCTGTTTTTT	CASSQTGLAPGELFF
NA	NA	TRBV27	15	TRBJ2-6	TGTGCCAGCCGGGGACTCTCCTCTGGGGCCAACGTCCTGACTTTC	CASRGLSSGANVLTF
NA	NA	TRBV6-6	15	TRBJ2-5	TGTGCCAGCAGTTACTGGGCGCAGACTCAAGAGACCCAGTACTTC	CASSYWAQTQETQYF
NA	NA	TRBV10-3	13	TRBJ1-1	TGTGCCATCGCGGCGGAACTGAACACTGAAGCTTTCTTT	CAIAAELNTEAFF
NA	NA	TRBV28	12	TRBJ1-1	TGTGCCAGCAGTTTGGTTGGCACTGAAGCTTTCTTT	CASSLVGTEAFF
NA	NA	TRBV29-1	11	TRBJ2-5	TGCAGCGCCGCCTACCAAGAGACCCAGTACTTC	CSAAYQETQYF
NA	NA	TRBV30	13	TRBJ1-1	TGTGCCTGGGGGGACGGGGGGAACACTGAAGCTTTCTTT	CAWGDGGNTEAFF
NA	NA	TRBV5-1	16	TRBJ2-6	TGCGCCAGCAGCTCCCGGTTAAGCTCTGGGGCCAACGTCCTGACTTTC	CASSSRLSSGANVLTF
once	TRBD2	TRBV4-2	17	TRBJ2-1	TGTGCCAGCAGCCAAGACTTCGGGGGAGGGTCCTACAATGAGCAGTTCTTC	CASSQDFGGGSYNEQFF
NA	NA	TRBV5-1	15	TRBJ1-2	TGCGCCAGCAGCTCGGGACCTAAGGGCTTCTATGGCTACACCTTC	CASSSGPKGFYGYTF
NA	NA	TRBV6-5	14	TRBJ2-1	TGTGCCAGCGTCGGGCACATAGCGGCCAATGAGCAGTTCTTC	CASVGHIAANEQFF
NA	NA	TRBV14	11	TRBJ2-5	TGTGCCAGCAGTCGTGGGGAGACCCAGTACTTC	CASSRGETQYF